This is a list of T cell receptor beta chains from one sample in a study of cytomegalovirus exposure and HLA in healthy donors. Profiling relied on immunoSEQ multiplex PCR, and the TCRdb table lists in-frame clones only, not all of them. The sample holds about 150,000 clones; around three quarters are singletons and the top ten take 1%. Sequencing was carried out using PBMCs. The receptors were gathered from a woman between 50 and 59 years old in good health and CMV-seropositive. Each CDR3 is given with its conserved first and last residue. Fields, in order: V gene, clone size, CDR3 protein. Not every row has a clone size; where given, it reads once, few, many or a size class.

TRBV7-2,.,CASSSVGGRYNEQFF
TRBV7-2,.,CASSREGSPGGPVEQYF
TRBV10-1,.,CASSGTSGQETQYF
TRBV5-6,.,CASSLAGTDTQYF
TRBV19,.,CASSIGGGTEAFF
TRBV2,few,CASTQWGVETQYF
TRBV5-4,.,CASSGGGPQLNTEAFF
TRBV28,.,CASAVGFGYGYTF
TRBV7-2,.,CASSRIGVNTEAFF
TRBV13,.,CASSSTTGTGVHF
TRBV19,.,CASSIKTGANTEAFF
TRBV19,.,CASRYGRGYGYTF
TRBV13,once,CASSLKYLGYNSPLHF
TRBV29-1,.,CSARRQGVGYGYTF
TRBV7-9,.,CSSEPTDSYEQYF
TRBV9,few,CAIPRNASPTGANVLTF
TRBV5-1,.,CASSLVAGLSGTEAFF
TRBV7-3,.,CASSLGTTSGEQYF
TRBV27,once,CASSLAGSEVLAFF
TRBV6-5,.,CASRLERGGRGEQFF
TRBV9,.,CASSVRENSPLHF
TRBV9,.,CASSEGLLVNSETQYF
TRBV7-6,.,CASSPQTGEIYGYTF
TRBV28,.,CASSLPGSVSYNEQFF
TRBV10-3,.,CAISEPGGSNYGYTF
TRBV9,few,CASSGQGVSYEQYF
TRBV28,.,CARRQIYGYTF
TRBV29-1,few,CSAHGQGTTNEKLFF